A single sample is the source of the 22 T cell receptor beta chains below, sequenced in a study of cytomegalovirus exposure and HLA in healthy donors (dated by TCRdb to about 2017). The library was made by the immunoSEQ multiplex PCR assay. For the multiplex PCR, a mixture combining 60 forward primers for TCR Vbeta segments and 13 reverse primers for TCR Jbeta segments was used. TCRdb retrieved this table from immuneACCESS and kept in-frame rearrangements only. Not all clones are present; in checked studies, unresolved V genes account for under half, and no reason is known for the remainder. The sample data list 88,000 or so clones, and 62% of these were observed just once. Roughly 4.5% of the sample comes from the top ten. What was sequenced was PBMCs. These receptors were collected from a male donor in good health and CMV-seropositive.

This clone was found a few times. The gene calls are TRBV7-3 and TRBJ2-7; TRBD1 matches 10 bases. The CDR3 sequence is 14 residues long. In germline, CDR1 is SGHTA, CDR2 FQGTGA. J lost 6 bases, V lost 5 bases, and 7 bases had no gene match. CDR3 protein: CASSVRDRGREQYF. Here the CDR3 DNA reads TGTGCCAGCAGCGTTCGGGACAGGGGACGCGAGCAGTACTTC.

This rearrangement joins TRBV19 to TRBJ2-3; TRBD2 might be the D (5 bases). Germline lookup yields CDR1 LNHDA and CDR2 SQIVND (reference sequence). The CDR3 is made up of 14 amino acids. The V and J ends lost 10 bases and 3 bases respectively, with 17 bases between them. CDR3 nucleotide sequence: TGTGCCATTAGCGAAGGGAGTGGGACAGATACGCAGTATTTT. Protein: CAISEGSGTDTQYF.

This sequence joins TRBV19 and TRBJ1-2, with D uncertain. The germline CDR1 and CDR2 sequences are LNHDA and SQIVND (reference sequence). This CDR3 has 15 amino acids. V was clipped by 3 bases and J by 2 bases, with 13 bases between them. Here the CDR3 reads CASSIGGVMNYGYTF. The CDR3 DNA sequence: TGTGCCAGTAGTATCGGCGGGGTTATGAACTATGGCTACACCTTC.

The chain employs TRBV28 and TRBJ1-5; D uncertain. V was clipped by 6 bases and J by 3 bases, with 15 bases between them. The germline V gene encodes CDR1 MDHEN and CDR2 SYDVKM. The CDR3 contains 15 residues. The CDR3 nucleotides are TGTGCCAGCAGCCCTGCCGGGTCCTACAATCAGCCCCAGCATTTT. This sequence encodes CASSPAGSYNQPQHF.

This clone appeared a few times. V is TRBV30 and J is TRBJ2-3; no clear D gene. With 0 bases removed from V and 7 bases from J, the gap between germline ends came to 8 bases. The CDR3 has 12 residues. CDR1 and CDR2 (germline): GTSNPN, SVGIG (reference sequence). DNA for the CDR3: TGTGCCTGGAGTGTACTTGGTAATACGCAGTATTTT. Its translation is CAWSVLGNTQYF.

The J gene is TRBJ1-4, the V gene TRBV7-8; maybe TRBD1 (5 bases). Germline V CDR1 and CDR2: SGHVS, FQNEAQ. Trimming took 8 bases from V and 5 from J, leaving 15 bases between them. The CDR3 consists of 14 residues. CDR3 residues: CASSLSGWNEKLFF. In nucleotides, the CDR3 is TGTGCCAGCTCCCTATCAGGGTGGAATGAAAAACTGTTTTTT.

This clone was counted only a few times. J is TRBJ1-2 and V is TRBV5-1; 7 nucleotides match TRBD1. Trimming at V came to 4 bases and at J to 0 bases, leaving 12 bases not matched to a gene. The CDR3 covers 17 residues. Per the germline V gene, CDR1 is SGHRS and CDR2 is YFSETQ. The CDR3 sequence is CASSPRQGPDSNYGYTF. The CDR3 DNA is TGCGCCAGCAGCCCTAGACAGGGTCCCGACTCTAACTATGGCTACACCTTC.

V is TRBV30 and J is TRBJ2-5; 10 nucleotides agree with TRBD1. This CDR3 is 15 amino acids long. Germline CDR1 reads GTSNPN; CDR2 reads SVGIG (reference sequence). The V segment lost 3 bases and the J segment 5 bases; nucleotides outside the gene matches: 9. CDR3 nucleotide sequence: TGTGCCTGGAGCCGGACAGGGGGGGGTTGGGAGACCCAGTACTTC. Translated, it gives CAWSRTGGGWETQYF.

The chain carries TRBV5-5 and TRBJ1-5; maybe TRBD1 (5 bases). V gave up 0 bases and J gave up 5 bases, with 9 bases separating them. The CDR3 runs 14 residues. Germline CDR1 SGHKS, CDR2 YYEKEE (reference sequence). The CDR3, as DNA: TGTGCCAGCAGCTTGGCACAGGTCTATCAGCCCCAGCATTTT. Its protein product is CASSLAQVYQPQHF.

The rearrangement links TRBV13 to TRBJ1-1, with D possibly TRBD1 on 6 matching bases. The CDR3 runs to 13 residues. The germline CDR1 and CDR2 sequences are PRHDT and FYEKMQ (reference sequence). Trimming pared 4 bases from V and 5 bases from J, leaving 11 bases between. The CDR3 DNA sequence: TGTGCCAGCAGCTACCAGGGGAATACTGAAGCTTTCTTT. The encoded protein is CASSYQGNTEAFF.

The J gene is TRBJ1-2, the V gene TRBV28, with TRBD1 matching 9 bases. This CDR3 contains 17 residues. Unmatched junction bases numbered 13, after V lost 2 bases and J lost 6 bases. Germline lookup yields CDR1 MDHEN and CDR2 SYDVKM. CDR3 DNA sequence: TGTGCCAGCAGTTTAATGTCCCGATTAACAGGGGGCGATGGCTACACCTTC. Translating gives CASSLMSRLTGGDGYTF.

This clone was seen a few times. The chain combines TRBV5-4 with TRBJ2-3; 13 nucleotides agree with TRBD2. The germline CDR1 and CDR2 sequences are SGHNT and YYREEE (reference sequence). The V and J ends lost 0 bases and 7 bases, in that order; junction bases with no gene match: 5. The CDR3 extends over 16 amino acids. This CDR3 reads CASSLAGGLAGNTQYF. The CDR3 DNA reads TGTGCCAGCAGCTTGGCCGGGGGACTAGCGGGAAATACGCAGTATTTT.

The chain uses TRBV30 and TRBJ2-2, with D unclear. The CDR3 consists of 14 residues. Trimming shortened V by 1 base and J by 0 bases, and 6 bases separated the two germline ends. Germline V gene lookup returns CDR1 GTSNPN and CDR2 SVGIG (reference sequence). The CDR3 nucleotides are TGTGCCTGGAGTGCCCAGGCGAACACCGGGGAGCTGTTTTTT. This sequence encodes CAWSAQANTGELFF.

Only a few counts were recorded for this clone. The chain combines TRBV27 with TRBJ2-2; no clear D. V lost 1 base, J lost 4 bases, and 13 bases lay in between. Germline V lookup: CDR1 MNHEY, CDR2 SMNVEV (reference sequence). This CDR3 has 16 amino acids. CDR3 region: CASSLLLSGSTGELFF. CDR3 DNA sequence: TGTGCCAGCAGTTTATTGCTCTCAGGATCCACCGGGGAGCTGTTTTTT.

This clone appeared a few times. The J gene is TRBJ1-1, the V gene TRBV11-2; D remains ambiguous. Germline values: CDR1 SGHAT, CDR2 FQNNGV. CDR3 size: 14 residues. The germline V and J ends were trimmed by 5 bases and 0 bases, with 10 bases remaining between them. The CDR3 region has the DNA TGTGCCAGCAGCCCTAACCCTCTGAACACTGAAGCTTTCTTT. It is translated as CASSPNPLNTEAFF.

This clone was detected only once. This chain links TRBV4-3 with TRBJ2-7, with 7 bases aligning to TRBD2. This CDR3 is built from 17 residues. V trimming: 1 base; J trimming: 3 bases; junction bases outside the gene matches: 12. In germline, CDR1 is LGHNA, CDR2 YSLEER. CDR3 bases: TGCGCCAGCAGCCAAGCTGGGGGGACTATTGGGTTCTACGAGCAGTACTTC. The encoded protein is CASSQAGGTIGFYEQYF.

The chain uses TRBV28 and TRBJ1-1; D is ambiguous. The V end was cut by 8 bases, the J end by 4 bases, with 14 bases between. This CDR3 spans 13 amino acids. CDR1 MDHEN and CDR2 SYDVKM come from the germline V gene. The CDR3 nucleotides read TGTGCCAGCCTTCCCCCATCCGGCACTGAAGCTTTCTTT. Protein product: CASLPPSGTEAFF.

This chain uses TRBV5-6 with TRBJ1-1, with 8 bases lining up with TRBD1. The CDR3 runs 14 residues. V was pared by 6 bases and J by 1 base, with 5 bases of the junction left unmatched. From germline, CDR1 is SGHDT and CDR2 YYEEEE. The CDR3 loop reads CASIWTGRNTEAFF. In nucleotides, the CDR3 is TGTGCCAGCATCTGGACAGGGAGGAACACTGAAGCTTTCTTT.

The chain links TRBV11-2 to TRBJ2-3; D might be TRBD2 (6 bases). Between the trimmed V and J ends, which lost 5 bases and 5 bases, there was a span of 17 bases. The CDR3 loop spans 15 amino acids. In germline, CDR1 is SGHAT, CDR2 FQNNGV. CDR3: CASSPRTRGGDTQYF. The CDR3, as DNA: TGTGCCAGCAGCCCTAGGACAAGGGGAGGAGATACGCAGTATTTT.

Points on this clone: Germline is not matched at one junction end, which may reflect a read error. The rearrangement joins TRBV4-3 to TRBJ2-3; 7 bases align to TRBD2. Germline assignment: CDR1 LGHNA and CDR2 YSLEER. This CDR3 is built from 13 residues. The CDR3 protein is CASSQDIPGGPSF. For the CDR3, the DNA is TGCGCCAGCAGCCAAGATATCCCGGGGGGACCTTCTTTT.

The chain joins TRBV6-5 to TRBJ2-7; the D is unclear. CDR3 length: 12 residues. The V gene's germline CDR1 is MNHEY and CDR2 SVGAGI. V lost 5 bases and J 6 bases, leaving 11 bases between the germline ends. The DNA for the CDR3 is TGTGCCAGCAGTCAAGCGCTGGGCGAGCAGTACTTC. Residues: CASSQALGEQYF.

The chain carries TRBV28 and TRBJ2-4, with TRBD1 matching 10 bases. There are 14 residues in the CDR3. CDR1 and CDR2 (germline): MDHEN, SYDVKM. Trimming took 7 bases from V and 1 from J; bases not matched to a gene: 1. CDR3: CASKTGGAKNIQYF. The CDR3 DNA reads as TGTGCCAGCAAGACAGGGGGCGCCAAAAACATTCAGTACTTC.